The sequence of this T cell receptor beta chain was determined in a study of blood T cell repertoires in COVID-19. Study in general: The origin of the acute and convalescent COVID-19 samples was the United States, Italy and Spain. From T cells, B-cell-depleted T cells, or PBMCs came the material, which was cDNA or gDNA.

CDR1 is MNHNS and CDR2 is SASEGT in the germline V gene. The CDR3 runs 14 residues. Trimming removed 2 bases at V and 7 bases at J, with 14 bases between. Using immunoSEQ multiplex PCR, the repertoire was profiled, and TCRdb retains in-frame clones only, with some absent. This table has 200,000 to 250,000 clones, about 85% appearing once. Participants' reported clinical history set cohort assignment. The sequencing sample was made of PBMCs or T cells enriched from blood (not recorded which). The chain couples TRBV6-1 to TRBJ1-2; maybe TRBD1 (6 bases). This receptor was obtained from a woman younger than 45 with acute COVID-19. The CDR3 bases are TGTGCCAGCAGTGAACGGGGCTACAGGGCTGGCTACACCTTC. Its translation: CASSERGYRAGYTF.